These 32 T cell receptor beta chains were all obtained from the same sample, sequenced in a study of T-cell reconstitution after alpha-beta-depleted transplantation in children. This sample's TCRbeta library carried unique molecular identifier barcodes. One entry per CDR3 protein results from TCRdb running MiXCR on the PCR reads. The sample contains about 610,000 distinct CDR3 sequences, about 10% of which appear only once. The starting material was PBMCs from the stem cell graft donor, obtained from the stem cell graft. These TCRs come from a human donor who donated a stem cell graft to a child with acute myeloid leukemia.

This clonotype has just a few counts. V is TRBV20-1 and J is TRBJ2-3, with 8 bases aligning to TRBD2. The CDR3 has 15 amino acids. Germline V gene lookup returns CDR1 DFQATT and CDR2 SNEGSKA (reference sequence). The trim removed 3 bases at V and 2 bases at J, leaving 7 bases unmatched. CDR3 DNA: TGCAGTGCTAGTTTTACTAGCGGCCCCACAGATACGCAGTATTTT. Its translation: CSASFTSGPTDTQYF.

The genes are TRBV5-1 and TRBJ1-2; maybe TRBD1 (5 bases). V shed 1 base and J shed 6 bases, with 13 bases lying between them. This CDR3 is built from 14 residues. From germline, CDR1 is SGHRS and CDR2 YFSETQ. The CDR3 DNA sequence: TGCGCCAGCAGCTTGAGACAGACCTTCGATGGCTACACCTTC. Protein: CASSLRQTFDGYTF.

Many counts were recorded for this clonotype. The chain combines TRBV27 with TRBJ2-2, with D maybe TRBD1 (5 bases). This CDR3 has 14 amino acids. The V end was cut by 7 bases, the J end by 4 bases, with 13 bases between. Looked up from germline, CDR1 is MNHEY and CDR2 is SMNVEV (reference sequence). In DNA, the CDR3 is TGTGCCAGCACCCGACAGCACGCCACCGGGGAGCTGTTTTTT. Amino acid sequence: CASTRQHATGELFF.

Many counts were recorded for this clonotype. J is TRBJ2-1 and V is TRBV18; D not resolved. The CDR3 has 12 residues. The V end lost 2 bases, the J end lost 5 bases, and 4 bases lay between the germline ends. The V gene's germline CDR1 is KGHSH and CDR2 LQKENI. CDR3 sequence: CASSPANNEQFF. In DNA form, the CDR3 reads TGTGCCAGCTCACCAGCGAACAATGAGCAGTTCTTC.

Only a few counts were recorded for this clonotype. The chain links TRBV5-1 to TRBJ2-7, with 9 bases matching TRBD1. The J segment lost 3 bases and the V segment lost 4 bases, leaving 8 bases of the junction unmatched. Per the germline V gene, CDR1 is SGHRS and CDR2 is YFSETQ. The CDR3 has 15 residues. CDR3 bases: TGCGCCAGCAGCGCACCGGGACAGGGTCTCTACGAGCAGTACTTC. This encodes CASSAPGQGLYEQYF. Full variable domain (missing parts from reference TRBV5-1 and TRBJ2-7): KAGVTQTPRYLIKTRGQQVTLSCSPISGHRSVSWYQQTPGQGLQFLFEYFSETQRNKGNFPGRFSGRQFSNSRSEMNVSTLELGDSALYLCASSAPGQGLYEQYFGPGTRLTVT.

This clonotype was counted ten times or more. J is TRBJ2-1 and V is TRBV27; the D is unclear. V lost 3 bases, J lost 3 bases, and 9 bases lay in between. The germline gives CDR1 MNHEY, CDR2 SMNVEV (reference sequence). The CDR3 runs to 14 residues. CDR3 residues: CASSLGNYYNEQFF. CDR3 DNA: TGTGCCAGCAGTTTGGGCAACTACTACAATGAGCAGTTCTTC.

This clonotype was counted ten times or more. The chain is built from TRBV12-3 or TRBV12-4 and TRBJ1-3; D remains unclear. V was pared by 1 base and J by 3 bases, with 4 bases between. CDR3 size: 13 residues. CDR3 in amino acids: CASSLGYGNTIYF. CDR3 nucleotide sequence: TGTGCCAGCAGTTTAGGGTATGGAAACACCATATATTTT.

A few counts support this clonotype. The chain joins TRBV6-2 or TRBV6-3 to TRBJ2-5; D is perhaps TRBD2 (5 bases). Deletions cut 6 bases from V and 1 base from J, with 12 bases between. The CDR3 is 14 residues long. Germline V gives CDR1 MNHEY, CDR2 SVGEGT. The CDR3 loop reads CASSTRTFQETQYF. CDR3 sequence (DNA): TGTGCCAGCAGCACCCGGACTTTCCAAGAGACCCAGTACTTC.

This clonotype has ten or more counts. The chain recombines TRBV19 with TRBJ2-7; 7 bases are a match to TRBD2. In germline, CDR1 is LNHDA, CDR2 SQIVND (reference sequence). The CDR3 has 17 residues. V was clipped by 4 bases and J by 2 bases; unmatched bases: 14. CDR3 region: CASSTPLLPGLPYEQYF. CDR3 bases: TGTGCCAGTAGTACCCCGCTCCTCCCGGGACTACCCTACGAGCAGTACTTC.

The rearrangement links TRBV5-1 to TRBJ2-1; perhaps TRBD2 as D (5 bases). This CDR3 has 14 amino acids. The V gene lost 4 bases and the J gene lost 10 bases, with 18 bases spanning the gap. Germline loops: CDR1 SGHRS, CDR2 YFSETQ. CDR3 sequence: CASSGTGPWEEQFF. The CDR3, as DNA: TGCGCCAGCAGCGGAACGGGCCCCTGGGAGGAGCAGTTCTTC.

The V call is TRBV7-9, the J call TRBJ1-6; D not resolved. CDR3 length: 15 residues. Trimming stripped 7 bases from V and 7 bases from J, with 17 bases between. Germline values: CDR1 SEHNR, CDR2 FQNEAQ (reference sequence). DNA of the CDR3: TGTGCCAGCACCCTACCGCGGGCCGGAAATTCACCCCTCCACTTT. The encoded protein is CASTLPRAGNSPLHF.

This clonotype was seen more than once but under ten times. J is TRBJ2-3 and V is TRBV4-3; D perhaps matches TRBD1 (5 bases). The CDR3 is 15 residues long. CDR1 and CDR2 (germline): LGHNA, YSLEER. V was cut by 0 bases and J by 2 bases, with 9 bases left in between. CDR3 amino acids: CASSQDRANTDTQYF. In nucleotides, the CDR3 is TGCGCCAGCAGCCAAGACAGGGCGAACACAGATACGCAGTATTTT.

CDR3 loop: CASSLAEGQPQHF. For the CDR3, the DNA is TGTGCCAGCAGCTTAGCAGAGGGTCAGCCCCAGCATTTT. This chain links TRBV7-2 with TRBJ1-5; D gene uncertain. The ends were cut back, 0 bases at V and 6 bases at J, with 6 bases in the middle. The CDR3 contains 13 residues. Per germline, CDR1 SGHTA and CDR2 FQGNSA. The variable domain in full, with the rest retrieved from reference TRBV7-2 and TRBJ1-5, is GAGVSQSPSNKVTEKGKDVELRCDPISGHTALYWYRQSLGQGLEFLIYFQGNSAPDKSGLPSDRFSAERTGGSVSTLTIQRTQQEDSAVYLCASSLAEGQPQHFGDGTRLSIL.

The V call is TRBV7-9, the J call TRBJ2-3, with unresolved D. The germline V gene encodes CDR1 SEHNR and CDR2 FQNEAQ (reference sequence). The germline V and J ends were trimmed by 1 base and 2 bases, with 10 bases remaining between them. CDR3 size: 15 residues. The CDR3 nucleotides read TGTGCCAGCAGCTTAGGTACCCTTGCCACAGATACGCAGTATTTT. Its translation is CASSLGTLATDTQYF.

CDR3 sequence reads: CASSFSPLYEQYF. DNA of the CDR3: TGTGCCAGCAGCTTTTCCCCCCTCTACGAGCAGTACTTC. The genes are TRBV7-2 and TRBJ2-7; D gene uncertain. V shed 3 bases and J shed 3 bases, with 9 bases lying between them. Germline CDR1 and CDR2: SGHTA and FQGNSA. The CDR3 runs to 13 residues.

In its sample, this clonotype was seen many times. The CDR3 nucleotides are TGTGCCAGCAGGCCCAGGACGGGGGCCTACAATGAGCAGTTCTTC. It translates to CASRPRTGAYNEQFF. The rearrangement joins TRBV6-2 or TRBV6-3 to TRBJ2-1; possibly TRBD2 for D (6 bases). Germline values: CDR1 MNHEY, CDR2 SVGEGT. V lost 6 bases to trimming and J lost 2 bases, with 14 bases between them. The CDR3 extends over 15 amino acids.

This clonotype was observed many times. The V gene is TRBV29-1, the J gene TRBJ2-7, with D possibly TRBD1 on 5 matching bases. Germline V gene data show CDR1 as SQVTM and CDR2 as ANQGSEA. The CDR3 length is 14 residues. Trimming cost V 5 bases and J 8 bases, with 22 bases left between them. The CDR3: CSVRNRSALGKQYF. The CDR3 DNA sequence: TGCAGCGTTCGCAACAGGTCCGCCTTAGGGAAGCAGTACTTC.

In this sample, this clonotype turned up many times. The chain combines TRBV24-1 with TRBJ1-1; D is unresolved. The germline CDR1 and CDR2 sequences are KGHDR and SFDVKD. Trimming stripped 3 bases from V and 4 bases from J, with 8 bases between. The length of the CDR3 is 13 residues. Written as DNA, the CDR3 is TGTGCCACCAGTGATCCTTTGGGCACTGAAGCTTTCTTT. Translating gives CATSDPLGTEAFF.

This clonotype was seen only once. A much larger clone differs from this one at a single base, so this may be a read error. This CDR3 is missing its conserved last phenylalanine or tryptophan, likely due to a read error. The rearrangement uses TRBV12-3 or TRBV12-4 and TRBJ2-2; perhaps TRBD2 as D (5 bases). The CDR3 is 15 residues long. V lost 1 base to trimming and J lost 4 bases, with 10 bases between them. CDR3 DNA sequence: TGTGCCAGCAGTTTAGGAGCCAGCGGCACCGGGGAGCTGTTTGTT. Its protein product is CASSLGASGTGELFV.

This clonotype has at least ten counts. The chain combines TRBV7-2 with TRBJ2-3, with 7 bases lining up with TRBD2. Germline CDR1 is SGHTA and CDR2 is FQGNSA. Unmatched junction bases numbered 5, after V lost 4 bases and J lost 4 bases. The CDR3 totals 14 residues. The CDR3 is CASSSYREADTQYF. The CDR3 DNA reads TGTGCCAGCAGCTCCTACCGGGAGGCAGATACGCAGTATTTT. Looking up the rest from reference TRBV7-2 and TRBJ2-3 gives the full variable domain: GAGVSQSPSNKVTEKGKDVELRCDPISGHTALYWYRQSLGQGLEFLIYFQGNSAPDKSGLPSDRFSAERTGGSVSTLTIQRTQQEDSAVYLCASSSYREADTQYFGPGTRLTVL.

The chain uses TRBV12-3 or TRBV12-4 and TRBJ2-1, with D possibly matching TRBD2 (6 bases). With 5 bases removed from V and 0 bases from J, the gap between germline ends came to 14 bases. CDR3 length: 16 residues. This CDR3 reads CASSPSGLTSYNEQFF. The CDR3 DNA sequence: TGTGCCAGCAGTCCGTCGGGACTCACCTCCTACAATGAGCAGTTCTTC.

Ten or more counts support this clonotype. The CDR3 region has the DNA TGTGCCATCAGTGGCGGAGGATCTGGGGCCAACGTCCTGACTTTC. As protein: CAISGGGSGANVLTF. The genes are TRBV10-3 and TRBJ2-6; D may be TRBD2 (5 bases). Germline assignment: CDR1 ENHRY and CDR2 SYGVKD. The CDR3 is 15 amino acids. V gave up 4 bases and J gave up 1 base, with 8 bases separating them.

In its sample, this clonotype was seen many times. This chain links TRBV20-1 with TRBJ2-7; 7 positions agree with TRBD2. The CDR3 totals 17 residues. The V segment lost 3 bases and the J segment 3 bases; nucleotides outside the gene matches: 17. The germline gives CDR1 DFQATT, CDR2 SNEGSKA (reference sequence). The CDR3 sequence: CSASSRVGGRGLYEQYF. Here the CDR3 DNA reads TGCAGTGCTAGTTCCAGGGTTGGTGGGAGGGGCCTCTACGAGCAGTACTTC.

V usage is TRBV28 and J usage is TRBJ2-4; D remains ambiguous. The CDR3 has 14 residues. With 5 bases removed from V and 6 bases from J, the gap between germline ends came to 14 bases. Per germline, CDR1 MDHEN and CDR2 SYDVKM. As DNA, the CDR3 is TGTGCCAGCAGTCCGACCACCCCAAGAAACATTCAGTACTTC. Its translation is CASSPTTPRNIQYF.

This clonotype was seen ten or more times. The chain combines TRBV3-1 with TRBJ1-1, with TRBD1 matching over 7 bases. The CDR3 sequence is 13 residues long. After removal of 3 bases from V and 11 bases from J, the junction contained 9 bases not matched to a gene. CDR1 is LGHDT, CDR2 YNNKEL, per germline (reference sequence). The CDR3 sequence is CASSHAGQTVAFF. CDR3 in DNA: TGTGCCAGCAGCCATGCGGGACAGACAGTGGCTTTCTTT.

This clonotype was seen more than once but under ten times. The gene calls are TRBV15 and TRBJ2-2; 10 nucleotides agree with TRBD1. Unmatched junction bases numbered 7, after V lost 3 bases and J lost 6 bases. The CDR3 is made up of 16 amino acids. CDR1 is LNHNV and CDR2 is YYDKDF in the germline V gene (reference sequence). CDR3 nucleotide sequence: TGTGCCACCAGCAGTGGGGGACAGGGGTTTGCCGGGGAGCTGTTTTTT. Protein: CATSSGGQGFAGELFF.

Ten or more counts support this clonotype. V is TRBV10-3 and J is TRBJ2-2; 8 bases align to TRBD2. Germline trimming cut 4 bases from V and 6 bases from J; bases unmatched to any gene: 4. CDR3 size: 14 residues. The germline V gene has CDR1 ENHRY and CDR2 SYGVKD. CDR3 region: CAISAGGPSGELFF. The CDR3 DNA is TGTGCCATCAGTGCGGGAGGGCCCTCCGGGGAGCTGTTTTTT.

This clonotype was counted between two and nine times. The chain recombines TRBV3-1 with TRBJ2-1; TRBD2 might be the D (6 bases). From germline, CDR1 is LGHDT and CDR2 YNNKEL (reference sequence). V lost 7 bases and J 9 bases, leaving 19 bases between the germline ends. This CDR3 contains 14 residues. The CDR3 loop is CASTLVGGNSEQFF. CDR3 sequence (DNA): TGTGCCAGCACCCTCGTGGGGGGTAACAGTGAGCAGTTCTTC.

This clonotype was found a few times. This rearrangement joins TRBV7-3 to TRBJ2-1, with D unclear. Germline V gives CDR1 SGHTA, CDR2 FQGTGA. The CDR3 is 12 residues long. V lost 8 bases and J lost 3, with 8 bases in between. CDR3 coding DNA: TGTGCCAGCGGTGGGAACTACAATGAGCAGTTCTTC. It is translated as CASGGNYNEQFF.

A few counts support this clonotype. This chain joins TRBV25-1 and TRBJ1-1; 9 bases map to TRBD1. J gave up 1 base and V 5 bases, and 8 bases lay outside the gene matches. There are 16 residues in the CDR3. The germline V gene encodes CDR1 MGHDK and CDR2 SYGVNS. The DNA for the CDR3 is TGTGCCAGCAGTCCCCTCTTGGGACAGGGGAACACTGAAGCTTTCTTT. This encodes CASSPLLGQGNTEAFF.

The CDR3 DNA is TGTGCCACCCGAGGGGGACAGACCATGAACACTGAAGCTTTCTTT. Amino acid sequence: CATRGGQTMNTEAFF. The rearrangement joins TRBV19 to TRBJ1-1; TRBD1 matches at 7 bases. After removal of 10 bases from V and 0 bases from J, the junction contained 11 bases not matched to a gene. The germline V gene encodes CDR1 LNHDA and CDR2 SQIVND (reference sequence). The CDR3 is 15 amino acids.

V gene TRBV5-1 combines with J gene TRBJ1-2; weak D call: TRBD1 (5 bases). Trimming pared 2 bases from V and 8 bases from J, leaving 13 bases between. The CDR3 is made up of 13 amino acids. The germline V gene has CDR1 SGHRS and CDR2 YFSETQ. CDR3 amino acids: CASSFWGERGYTF. CDR3 coding DNA: TGCGCCAGCAGCTTCTGGGGGGAACGGGGCTACACCTTC.